These T cell receptor beta chains were read from a single sample in a study of shared clonotypes between healthy human individuals. The method was immunoSEQ multiplex PCR; TCRdb's version includes in-frame clones alone and lacks a portion of them. This table has more than 450,000 clones, about four fifths appearing once. Sequencing used PBMCs. All receptors derive from a woman aged 40-49 years in good health. Some clones in this sample may be carry-over from other donors' samples. Both conserved end residues are part of each CDR3. The D gene is left open where the match is weak. Not all rows give a size; the values are once, few, many and, for expanded clones, a class.

clone_size j_call v_call d_call cdr3_aa cdr3_nt
NA TRBJ2-1 TRBV27 TRBD2 CASSLTVGGYNEQFF TGTGCCAGCAGTTTAACCGTGGGGGGGTACAATGAGCAGTTCTTC
NA TRBJ2-3 TRBV4-2 NA CASSQDSGADTQYF TGTGCCAGCAGCCAAGATTCGGGGGCGGATACGCAGTATTTT
few TRBJ2-7 TRBV29-1 NA CSVEDPGTYEQYF TGCAGCGTTGAAGATCCGGGGACCTACGAGCAGTACTTC
once TRBJ2-5 TRBV7-2 TRBD2 CASSRVPSGNFWETQYF TGTGCCAGCAGCCGAGTCCCTAGCGGCAACTTCTGGGAGACCCAGTACTTC
once TRBJ2-7 TRBV9 NA CASSAGLQFYEQYF TGTGCCAGCAGCGCGGGACTCCAATTCTACGAGCAGTACTTC
NA TRBJ2-1 TRBV7-2 NA CASSSRRAAYNEQFF TGTGCCAGCAGCTCCAGGAGGGCTGCCTACAATGAGCAGTTCTTC
NA TRBJ2-7 TRBV6-6 TRBD1 CASSYSRQGEYEQYF TGTGCCAGCAGTTACTCCCGACAGGGGGAGTACGAGCAGTACTTC
NA TRBJ2-3 TRBV27 NA CASSILQGRGQYF TGTGCCAGCAGTATTTTACAGGGACGAGGGCAGTATTTT
NA TRBJ2-2 TRBV28 NA CASRYNTGELFF TGTGCCAGCAGGTACAACACCGGGGAGCTGTTTTTT
NA TRBJ2-1 TRBV21-1 NA CASSKEALRDRGRNEQFF TGTGCCAGCAGCAAAGAGGCGTTGAGAGACAGGGGGAGAAATGAGCAGTTCTTC
NA TRBJ2-7 TRBV5-1 TRBD2 CASSFLAGTSYEQYF TGCGCCAGCAGCTTCTTAGCGGGGACATCCTACGAGCAGTACTTC
once TRBJ2-3 TRBV5-1 NA CASSLPLARSTDTQYF TGCGCCAGCAGCTTACCCCTAGCGAGGAGCACAGATACGCAGTATTTT
NA TRBJ2-7 TRBV5-1 NA CASSSQGSGYEQYF TGCGCCAGCAGCTCTCAGGGGTCGGGCTACGAGCAGTACTTC
NA TRBJ2-7 TRBV2 NA CASSDLDTYEQYF TGTGCCAGCAGTGATCTGGATACCTACGAGCAGTACTTC
NA TRBJ2-5 TRBV28 NA CASRPGGGYGTQYF TGTGCCAGCAGGCCAGGAGGCGGGTACGGGACCCAGTACTTC
NA TRBJ2-2 TRBV30 TRBD2 CAWRAPGGTTGELFF TGTGCCTGGAGAGCCCCGGGAGGGACTACCGGGGAGCTGTTTTTT
many TRBJ2-1 TRBV4-1 NA CASSQDQLRDDDEQFF TGCGCCAGCAGCCAAGATCAACTGCGGGACGACGATGAGCAGTTCTTC
NA TRBJ2-5 TRBV29-1 TRBD2 CSVWTSDETQYF TGCAGCGTCTGGACTAGCGATGAGACCCAGTACTTC
NA TRBJ2-3 TRBV30 NA CAWSRQGSPDTQYF TGTGCCTGGAGTAGGCAGGGGTCACCAGATACGCAGTATTTT
NA TRBJ1-1 TRBV7-2 TRBD1 CASSVRWERGQAFF TGTGCCAGCAGCGTCCGATGGGAGAGGGGGCAAGCTTTCTTT
NA TRBJ2-7 TRBV2 TRBD2 CASSGTSGPLEQYF TGTGCCAGCAGTGGGACTAGCGGGCCTTTAGAGCAGTACTTC
NA TRBJ2-1 TRBV7-6 NA CASSRDLYYNEQFF TGTGCCAGCAGCCGGGACTTATATTACAATGAGCAGTTCTTC
NA TRBJ2-2 TRBV2 NA CASTELAQTGELFF TGTGCCAGCACGGAATTAGCCCAAACCGGGGAGCTGTTTTTT
NA TRBJ2-7 TRBV11-1 NA CASSPARQSSYEQYF TGTGCCAGCAGCCCCGCTAGGCAGAGCTCCTACGAGCAGTACTTC
NA TRBJ1-2 TRBV7-9 NA CASSLGLDGYTF TGTGCCAGCAGCTTAGGGTTAGATGGCTACACCTTC
NA TRBJ1-2 TRBV28 NA CASSQDPRGYTF TGTGCCAGCAGCCAAGACCCTAGAGGCTACACCTTC
NA TRBJ2-1 TRBV7-3 TRBD2 CASSLGGTSGQINEQFF TGTGCCAGCAGCTTAGGTGGGACTAGCGGCCAAATCAATGAGCAGTTCTTC
NA TRBJ1-4 TRBV18 NA CASSPRSNEKLFF TGTGCCAGCTCACCGAGGAGTAATGAAAAACTGTTTTTT
NA TRBJ2-3 TRBV2 NA CASCPSRDSGTDTQYF TGTGCCAGCTGTCCAAGCAGGGATTCCGGCACAGATACGCAGTATTTT
NA TRBJ2-1 TRBV12-2 NA CASHLPPRRTSGSSGEQFF TGTGCAAGTCACCTACCCCCCCGTAGGACTAGCGGGTCCTCTGGGGAGCAGTTCTTC
NA TRBJ2-5 TRBV18 NA CASSPPAGHQETQYF TGTGCCAGCTCACCACCAGCGGGACATCAAGAGACCCAGTACTTC
NA TRBJ2-1 TRBV28 TRBD2 CASKVPSGSYEQFF TGTGCCAGCAAGGTGCCTAGCGGGAGTTATGAGCAGTTCTTC
NA TRBJ2-7 TRBV28 NA CASRASVSSYEQYF TGTGCCAGCAGGGCCTCCGTGAGCTCCTACGAGCAGTACTTC
NA TRBJ2-3 TRBV19 TRBD2 CASSMIAGTDTQYF TGTGCCAGTAGTATGATAGCGGGGACAGATACGCAGTATTTT
NA TRBJ2-1 TRBV11-3 TRBD1 CASSLAFFGTGYNEQFF TGTGCCAGCAGCTTAGCTTTTTTTGGGACAGGGTACAATGAGCAGTTCTTC
NA TRBJ2-1 TRBV7-2 TRBD2 CASRSKTSGSYNEQFF TGTGCCAGCAGAAGTAAGACTAGCGGGTCCTACAATGAGCAGTTCTTC
few TRBJ1-1 TRBV19 TRBD1 CASSIDRTDRGGNTEAFF TGTGCCAGTAGTATAGATCGGACCGACAGGGGAGGTAACACTGAAGCTTTCTTT
NA TRBJ1-2 TRBV5-1 TRBD1 CASSLGQGTDGYTF TGCGCCAGCAGCTTAGGACAGGGAACTGATGGCTACACCTTC
NA TRBJ1-4 TRBV7-2 NA CASSPRATNEKLFF TGTGCCAGCAGCCCAAGGGCAACTAATGAAAAACTGTTTTTT
NA TRBJ2-7 TRBV6-5 TRBD2 CASSYESSGAYEQYF TGTGCCAGCAGTTACGAGTCTAGCGGAGCCTACGAGCAGTACTTC
NA TRBJ2-7 TRBV7-8 TRBD1 CASSLAGQTYEQYF TGTGCCAGCAGCTTAGCGGGACAGACCTACGAGCAGTACTTC
NA TRBJ2-1 TRBV6-1 NA CASHRASSSYNEQFF TGTGCCAGCCACAGGGCGTCCAGCTCCTACAATGAGCAGTTCTTC
NA TRBJ1-5 TRBV18 NA CASSPSEGDIGNQPQHF TGTGCCAGCTCCCCTAGTGAGGGGGATATTGGCAATCAGCCCCAGCATTTT
once TRBJ2-6 TRBV27 NA CASSLVFSGANVLTF TGTGCCAGCAGTTTAGTCTTCTCTGGGGCCAACGTCCTGACTTTC
NA TRBJ2-2 TRBV6-6 TRBD1 CASSGQDGNTGELFF TGTGCCAGCAGCGGACAGGATGGAAACACCGGGGAGCTGTTTTTT
NA TRBJ2-7 TRBV18 TRBD1 CASSPPGTGLHEQYF TGTGCCAGCTCACCACCTGGGACAGGGCTCCACGAGCAGTACTTC
NA TRBJ2-7 TRBV28 NA CASSLPNTPYEQYF TGTGCCAGCAGTTTACCAAACACCCCCTACGAGCAGTACTTC
NA TRBJ1-4 TRBV5-1 NA CASSPLLSGTNEKLFF TGCGCCAGCAGCCCACTCTTGTCAGGGACTAATGAAAAACTGTTTTTT
NA TRBJ1-4 TRBV28 NA CASSWGVGRSTNEKLFF TGTGCCAGCAGTTGGGGCGTCGGCCGGTCAACTAATGAAAAACTGTTTTTT
NA TRBJ2-1 TRBV28 TRBD2 CASRASGTSGYNEQFF TGTGCCAGCAGAGCATCCGGGACTAGCGGTTACAATGAGCAGTTCTTC
NA TRBJ2-7 TRBV7-3 TRBD2 CASSSFRGGRAGGTYEQYF TGTGCCAGCAGCTCTTTCAGAGGTGGGAGGGCCGGGGGAACCTACGAGCAGTACTTC